A single sample gave rise to the 14 T cell receptor beta chains below, sequenced in a study of T-cell reconstitution after alpha-beta-depleted transplantation in children. As it was prepared, the TCRbeta library received unique molecular identifiers. TCRdb redid the calling of the PCR reads with MiXCR, one entry per CDR3 protein. The repertoire has about a million distinct CDR3 sequences, around 30% of them found once; the top ten carry about 28%. Sequencing was performed on PBMCs, mostly from graft donor cells, taken 360 days after TCRalphabeta/CD19-depleted stem cell transplant. These receptors all stem from a boy under three years old who had a stem cell transplant for SCID, so the T cells may come from the graft donor.

This clonotype showed up just a few times. The V and J genes are TRBV18 and TRBJ1-3; D unclear. The CDR3 sequence is 16 residues long. V lost 4 bases to trimming and J lost 0 bases, with 13 bases between them. CDR1 is KGHSH and CDR2 is LQKENI in the germline V gene. In nucleotides, the CDR3 is TGTGCCAGCTCACTGACCCTACCTAACTCTGGAAACACCATATATTTT. Translation gives CASSLTLPNSGNTIYF.

The chain joins TRBV9 to TRBJ1-1, with D perhaps TRBD1 (5 bases). Germline-derived CDR1 and CDR2 are SGDLS and YYNGEE. The CDR3 loop spans 14 amino acids. Trimming stripped 0 bases from V and 1 base from J, with 7 bases between. The CDR3 nucleotides read TGTGCCAGCAGCGTAGAGGGGAAGAACACTGAAGCTTTCTTT. It encodes CASSVEGKNTEAFF.

This chain uses TRBV5-1 with TRBJ2-2; no definite D call. The CDR3 length is 14 residues. V lost 1 base and J 3 bases, leaving 7 bases between the germline ends. Germline V gene data show CDR1 as SGHRS and CDR2 as YFSETQ. In DNA form, the CDR3 reads TGCGCCAGCAGCTTGTTCCAGTACACCGGGGAGCTGTTTTTT. It specifies CASSLFQYTGELFF.

The gene calls are TRBV28 and TRBJ1-4; weak D call: TRBD1 (6 bases). Germline CDR1 and CDR2: MDHEN and SYDVKM. Trimming removed 8 bases from V and 7 bases from J, with 17 bases in between. CDR3 size: 14 residues. The CDR3 protein is CASGTIPWGEKLFF. In DNA, the CDR3 is TGTGCCAGCGGGACAATCCCTTGGGGTGAAAAACTGTTTTTT.

The V and J genes are TRBV3-1 and TRBJ1-1; D call uncertain. The CDR3 totals 17 residues. Germline V gene data show CDR1 as LGHDT and CDR2 as YNNKEL (reference sequence). Trimming took 0 bases from V and 0 from J, leaving 14 bases between them. The CDR3 is CASSQEPRYSMNTEAFF. The DNA for the CDR3 is TGTGCCAGCAGCCAAGAACCCCGCTACTCGATGAACACTGAAGCTTTCTTT.

This clonotype has a handful of counts. V and J are TRBV10-3 and TRBJ2-3; D uncertain. The V and J ends lost 11 bases and 6 bases respectively, with 15 bases between them. The CDR3 is 12 amino acids. Germline-derived CDR1 and CDR2 are ENHRY and SYGVKD. This CDR3 is CAANTRIDTQYF. CDR3 coding DNA: TGTGCCGCCAATACGCGGATCGATACGCAGTATTTT.

The chain is built from TRBV12-3 or TRBV12-4 and TRBJ2-7; no definite D call. V was trimmed by 6 bases and J by 3 bases, leaving 12 bases between them. The CDR3 extends over 13 amino acids. The CDR3 DNA sequence: TGTGCCAGCAGCCCCGCCCGAGACTACGAGCAGTACTTC. Its translation is CASSPARDYEQYF.

Only a few counts were recorded for this clonotype. The chain employs TRBV7-8 and TRBJ2-1, with D tentatively TRBD2 (6 bases). CDR1 SGHVS and CDR2 FQNEAQ come from the germline V gene. This CDR3 is built from 16 residues. Trimming removed 1 base at V and 3 bases at J, with 13 bases between. CDR3 sequence reads: CASSLVWAGYYNEQFF. CDR3 bases: TGTGCCAGCAGCTTAGTTTGGGCGGGGTACTACAATGAGCAGTTCTTC.

This clonotype was seen only a few times. The rearrangement uses TRBV10-3 and TRBJ2-7, with unresolved D. Germline CDR1 and CDR2: ENHRY and SYGVKD. With 1 base removed from V and 0 bases from J, the gap between germline ends came to 13 bases. The CDR3 consists of 16 residues. CDR3 region: CAISEWGQAISYEQYF. The CDR3 DNA follows: TGTGCCATCAGTGAGTGGGGTCAGGCAATCTCCTACGAGCAGTACTTC.

At least ten counts were recorded for this clonotype. J is TRBJ2-3 and V is TRBV29-1, with D perhaps matching TRBD1 or TRBD2 (6 bases each). CDR1 is SQVTM, CDR2 ANQGSEA, per germline. This CDR3 comprises 14 residues. The V gene lost 6 bases and the J gene lost 4 bases, with 17 bases spanning the gap. The CDR3 bases are TGCAGCGTCCGGGGGCAATTATCCGCAGATACGCAGTATTTT. Encoded protein: CSVRGQLSADTQYF.

This clonotype was seen many times. The chain has TRBV2 and TRBJ2-1; 9 bases fit TRBD2. This CDR3 region has 17 residues. J lost 0 bases, V lost 6 bases, and 9 bases had no gene match. CDR1 and CDR2 from the germline V gene are SNHLY and FYNNEI. CDR3 residues: CASSGSGGRSSYNEQFF. The CDR3, as DNA: TGTGCCAGCAGCGGTAGCGGGGGCCGGAGCTCCTACAATGAGCAGTTCTTC.

The V gene is TRBV6-5, the J gene TRBJ2-3; D not certain. The germline gives CDR1 MNHEY, CDR2 SVGAGI. V was pared by 7 bases and J by 6 bases, with 8 bases between. The length of the CDR3 is 11 residues. CDR3 loop: CASKKLDTQYF. The DNA for the CDR3 is TGTGCCAGCAAGAAACTCGATACGCAGTATTTT.

The chain uses TRBV7-2 and TRBJ1-6, with D unclear. Germline V gene lookup returns CDR1 SGHTA and CDR2 FQGNSA. The CDR3 spans 17 residues. The germline V and J ends were trimmed by 1 base and 6 bases, with 16 bases remaining between them. As DNA, the CDR3 is TGTGCCAGCAGCTTAGTGAACGGGATGCTTAGTAATTCACCCCTCCACTTT. Its translation is CASSLVNGMLSNSPLHF. Drawing the rest from reference TRBV7-2 and TRBJ1-6, the complete variable domain is GAGVSQSPSNKVTEKGKDVELRCDPISGHTALYWYRQSLGQGLEFLIYFQGNSAPDKSGLPSDRFSAERTGGSVSTLTIQRTQQEDSAVYLCASSLVNGMLSNSPLHFGNGTRLTVT.

The V gene is TRBV5-1, the J gene TRBJ2-5; 10 bases map to TRBD1. The CDR3 is 14 residues long. Germline assignment: CDR1 SGHRS and CDR2 YFSETQ. The V and J ends lost 5 bases and 5 bases, in that order; junction bases with no gene match: 6. CDR3 sequence: CASRPTGGLETQYF. CDR3 nucleotide sequence: TGCGCCAGCAGACCGACAGGGGGCCTCGAGACCCAGTACTTC.